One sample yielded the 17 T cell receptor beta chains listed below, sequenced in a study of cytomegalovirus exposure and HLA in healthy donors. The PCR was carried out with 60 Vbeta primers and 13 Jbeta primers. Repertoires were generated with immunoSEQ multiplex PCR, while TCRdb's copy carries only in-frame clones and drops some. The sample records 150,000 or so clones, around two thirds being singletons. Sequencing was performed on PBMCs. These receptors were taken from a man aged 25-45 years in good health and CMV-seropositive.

CDR3 nucleotide sequence: TGTGCCAGCAATAATTTGAACACTGAAGCTTTCTTT. Translating it yields CASNNLNTEAFF. V usage is TRBV9 and J usage is TRBJ1-1; D is unresolved. This CDR3 has 12 residues. V lost 6 bases and J lost 0, with 6 bases in between. Germline CDR1 and CDR2: SGDLS and YYNGEE.

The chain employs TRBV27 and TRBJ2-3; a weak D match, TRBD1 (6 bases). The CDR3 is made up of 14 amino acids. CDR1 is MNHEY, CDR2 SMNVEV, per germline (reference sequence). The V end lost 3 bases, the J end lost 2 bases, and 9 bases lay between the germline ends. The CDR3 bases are TGTGCCAGCAGTTTTGCAGGGGCCACAGATACGCAGTATTTT. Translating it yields CASSFAGATDTQYF.

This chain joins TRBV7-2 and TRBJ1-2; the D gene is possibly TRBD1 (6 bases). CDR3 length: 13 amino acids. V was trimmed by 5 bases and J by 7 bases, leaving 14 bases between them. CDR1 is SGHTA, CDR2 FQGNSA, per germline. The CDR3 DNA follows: TGTGCCAGCAGCGTCGTACAGGGTACTGGCTACACCTTC. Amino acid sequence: CASSVVQGTGYTF.

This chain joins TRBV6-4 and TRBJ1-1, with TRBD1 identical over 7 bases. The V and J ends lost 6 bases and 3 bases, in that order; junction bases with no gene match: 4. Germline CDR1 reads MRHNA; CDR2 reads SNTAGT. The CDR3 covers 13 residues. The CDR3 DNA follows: TGTGCCAGCAGCCAGACAGGGTACACTGAAGCTTTCTTT. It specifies CASSQTGYTEAFF.

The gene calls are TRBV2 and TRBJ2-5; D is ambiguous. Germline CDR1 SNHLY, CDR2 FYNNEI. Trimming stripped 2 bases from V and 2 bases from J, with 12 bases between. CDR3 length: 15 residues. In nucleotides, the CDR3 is TGTGCCAGCAGTGAAACTATGGCCTTACAAGAGACCCAGTACTTC. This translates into CASSETMALQETQYF.

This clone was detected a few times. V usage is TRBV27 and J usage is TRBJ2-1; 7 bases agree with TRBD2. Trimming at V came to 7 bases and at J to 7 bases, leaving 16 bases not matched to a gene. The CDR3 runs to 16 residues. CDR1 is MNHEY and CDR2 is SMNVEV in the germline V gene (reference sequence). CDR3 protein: CASKSSGRELENEQFF. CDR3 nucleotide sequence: TGTGCCAGCAAGAGTTCGGGGCGGGAGCTGGAGAATGAGCAGTTCTTC.

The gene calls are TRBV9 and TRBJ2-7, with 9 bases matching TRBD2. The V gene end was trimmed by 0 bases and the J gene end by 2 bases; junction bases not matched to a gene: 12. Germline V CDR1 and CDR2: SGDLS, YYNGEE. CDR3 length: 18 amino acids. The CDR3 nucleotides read TGTGCCAGCAGCGTAGGAGTGGCTAGCGGGATAAGAACCTACGAGCAGTACTTC. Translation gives CASSVGVASGIRTYEQYF.

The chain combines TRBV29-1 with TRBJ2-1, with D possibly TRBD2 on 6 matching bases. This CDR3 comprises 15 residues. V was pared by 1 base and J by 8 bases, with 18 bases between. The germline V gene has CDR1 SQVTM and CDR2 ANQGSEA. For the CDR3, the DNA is TGCAGCGTTGAAGGAGGAGGGCCGGCCATATATGAGCAGTTCTTC. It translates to CSVEGGGPAIYEQFF.

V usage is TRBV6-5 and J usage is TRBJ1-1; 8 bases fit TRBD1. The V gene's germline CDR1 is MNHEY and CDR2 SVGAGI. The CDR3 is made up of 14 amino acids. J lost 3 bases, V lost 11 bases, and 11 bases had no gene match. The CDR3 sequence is CAGTGQGDYTEAFF. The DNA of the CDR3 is TGTGCCGGCACCGGACAGGGTGATTACACTGAAGCTTTCTTT.

As DNA, the CDR3 is TGTGCTAGTGGTTTGCCTCTAGCGGGGGAGACCCAGTACTTC. Translating it yields CASGLPLAGETQYF. This chain connects TRBV12-5 to TRBJ2-5, with 9 bases aligning to TRBD2. CDR1 and CDR2 from the germline V gene are LGHNT and FRNRAP. Losses at the gene ends were 2 bases for V and 5 bases for J; bases not matched to a gene: 3. CDR3 length: 14 amino acids.

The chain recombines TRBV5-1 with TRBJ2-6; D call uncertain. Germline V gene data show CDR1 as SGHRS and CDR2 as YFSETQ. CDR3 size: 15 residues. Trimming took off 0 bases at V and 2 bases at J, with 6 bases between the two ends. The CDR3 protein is CASSLGWPGANVLTF. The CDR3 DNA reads TGCGCCAGCAGCTTGGGGTGGCCTGGGGCCAACGTCCTGACTTTC.

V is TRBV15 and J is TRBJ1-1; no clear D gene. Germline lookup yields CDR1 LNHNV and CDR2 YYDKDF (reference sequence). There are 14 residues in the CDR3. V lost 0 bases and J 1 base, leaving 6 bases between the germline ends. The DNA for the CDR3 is TGTGCCACCAGCAGAGATCGTTGGAACACTGAAGCTTTCTTT. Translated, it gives CATSRDRWNTEAFF.

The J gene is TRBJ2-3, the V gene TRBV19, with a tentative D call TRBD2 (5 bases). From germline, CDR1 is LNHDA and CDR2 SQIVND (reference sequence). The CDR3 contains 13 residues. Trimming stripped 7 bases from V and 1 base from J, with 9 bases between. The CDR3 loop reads CASTPEGTDTQYF. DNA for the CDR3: TGTGCCAGTACCCCGGAGGGCACAGATACGCAGTATTTT. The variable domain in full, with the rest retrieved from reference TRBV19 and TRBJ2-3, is DGGITQSPKYLFRKEGQNVTLSCEQNLNHDAMYWYRQDPGQGLRLIYYSQIVNDFQKGDIAEGYSVSREKKESFPLTVTSAQKNPTAFYLCASTPEGTDTQYFGPGTRLTVL.

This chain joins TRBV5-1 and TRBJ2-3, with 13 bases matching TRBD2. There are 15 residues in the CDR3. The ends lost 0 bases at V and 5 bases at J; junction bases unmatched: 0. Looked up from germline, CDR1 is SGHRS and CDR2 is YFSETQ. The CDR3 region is CASSLGTSGRDTQYF. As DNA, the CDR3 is TGCGCCAGCAGCTTGGGGACTAGCGGGAGAGATACGCAGTATTTT.

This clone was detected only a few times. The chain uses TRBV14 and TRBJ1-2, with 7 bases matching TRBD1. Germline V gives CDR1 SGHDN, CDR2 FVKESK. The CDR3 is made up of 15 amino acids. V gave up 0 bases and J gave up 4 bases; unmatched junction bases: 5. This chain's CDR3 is CASSQDQGQRYGYTF. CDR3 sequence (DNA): TGTGCCAGCAGCCAAGATCAGGGACAGCGCTATGGCTACACCTTC. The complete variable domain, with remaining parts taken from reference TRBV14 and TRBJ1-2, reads EAGVTQFPSHSVIEKGQTVTLRCDPISGHDNLYWYRRVMGKEIKFLLHFVKESKQDESGMPNNRFLAERTGGTYSTLKVQPAELEDSGVYFCASSQDQGQRYGYTFGSGTRLTVV.

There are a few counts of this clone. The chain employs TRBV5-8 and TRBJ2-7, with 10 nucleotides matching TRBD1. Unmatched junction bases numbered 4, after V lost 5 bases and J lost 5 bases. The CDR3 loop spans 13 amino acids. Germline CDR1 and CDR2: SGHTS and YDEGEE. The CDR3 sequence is CASRDRGMHEQYF. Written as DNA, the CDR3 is TGTGCCAGCAGGGACAGGGGGATGCACGAGCAGTACTTC.

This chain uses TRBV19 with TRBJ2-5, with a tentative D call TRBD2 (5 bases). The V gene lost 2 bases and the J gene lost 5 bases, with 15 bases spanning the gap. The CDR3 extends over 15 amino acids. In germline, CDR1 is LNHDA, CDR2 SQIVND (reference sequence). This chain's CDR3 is CASSISLGDGETQYF. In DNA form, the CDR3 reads TGTGCCAGTAGTATAAGTTTGGGAGATGGGGAGACCCAGTACTTC.